Described below is a single T cell receptor (beta chain) sequence and its context. What it binds is unknown. This entry belongs to a study of T cells in Graves' hyperthyroidism and ophthalmopathy. Study overall: The initial diagnosis was the point when peripheral blood was collected, ahead of any treatment.

The V and J ends lost 4 bases and 5 bases, in that order; junction bases with no gene match: 13. Germline V gene sequence: CDR1 LGHNA, CDR2 YNFKEQ. The CDR3 is 17 amino acids. Researchers took RNA transcripts and amplified the TCR beta CDR3 regions from them. HTBI primers drove first-round RT-PCR of the TCR CDR3. TCRdb re-called the multiplex PCR reads through MiXCR, storing one row per CDR3 protein. The table includes approximately 430,000 distinct CDR3 sequences, about 15% detected once. Points from the study as a whole: Most thyroid-expanded clonotypes above 0.001 were also found in blood.

At least 3 on the Clinical Activity Score was recorded for ophthalmopathy patients, who also had NOSPECS grade at least 4 and duration under 3 months. This TCR came from a man aged 18 to 30 with Graves' ophthalmopathy. This chain joins TRBV4-2 and TRBJ2-3; 9 bases align to TRBD2. The specimen was blood. CDR3 loop: CASSPLGAGGQGDTQYF. Here the CDR3 DNA reads TGTGCCAGCAGCCCCCTCGGGGCGGGGGGGCAAGGAGATACGCAGTATTTT.